The 15 T cell receptor beta chains below all came from one sample that was sequenced in a study of blood T cells in healthy people across ages. Using a J-beta primer mix together with a sample-barcoded 5' primer, a second PCR was run for about 6 to 11 cycles. Via MiXCR, TCRdb re-called the 5' RACE reads, giving one row per CDR3 protein. The table includes about 1.4 million distinct CDR3 sequences, roughly 64% detected once. Sequences were obtained from blood. The source of these receptors is a man aged 18 to 29 in good health.

The chain employs TRBV11-2 and TRBJ2-7; 9 bases are shared with TRBD1. J was trimmed by 3 bases and V by 5 bases; bases with no gene match: 5. Germline V gene data show CDR1 as SGHAT and CDR2 as FQNNGV. The CDR3 spans 14 residues. The CDR3 sequence is CASSGGTGRYEQYF. CDR3 bases: TGTGCCAGCAGCGGAGGGACAGGGCGCTACGAGCAGTACTTC.

The chain links TRBV29-1 to TRBJ2-2, with 9 bases lining up with TRBD1. CDR1 is SQVTM and CDR2 is ANQGSEA in the germline V gene. The CDR3 runs to 15 residues. Trimming took 6 bases from V and 1 from J; bases not matched to a gene: 6. This chain's CDR3 is CSVRTGDGNTGELFF. The CDR3 region has the DNA TGCAGCGTAAGGACAGGGGACGGGAACACCGGGGAGCTGTTTTTT.

V usage is TRBV15 and J usage is TRBJ2-1, with 7 bases identical to TRBD2. CDR1 and CDR2 from the germline V gene are LNHNV and YYDKDF (reference sequence). The CDR3 sequence is 16 residues long. With 0 bases clipped from V and 3 bases from J, the junction kept 5 bases outside the gene matches. CDR3: CATSRDPGTNYNEQFF. The CDR3 region has the DNA TGTGCCACCAGCAGAGATCCCGGGACTAACTACAATGAGCAGTTCTTC.

The chain carries TRBV15 and TRBJ2-4, with D perhaps matching TRBD1 (5 bases). This CDR3 is 16 amino acids long. The V gene's germline CDR1 is LNHNV and CDR2 YYDKDF (reference sequence). The V end was cut by 0 bases, the J end by 1 base, with 10 bases between. CDR3 coding DNA: TGTGCCACCAGCAGAGATAAAGGGGCGGCCAAAAACATTCAGTACTTC. It specifies CATSRDKGAAKNIQYF. Full variable domain (outside the CDR3, taken from reference TRBV15 and TRBJ2-4): DAMVIQNPRYQVTQFGKPVTLSCSQTLNHNVMYWYQQKSSQAPKLLFHYYDKDFNNEADTPDNFQSRRPNTSFCFLDIRSPGLGDTAMYLCATSRDKGAAKNIQYFGAGTRLSVL.

The chain recombines TRBV20-1 with TRBJ2-3; D unresolved. In germline, CDR1 is DFQATT, CDR2 SNEGSKA (reference sequence). Trimming removed 2 bases from V and 5 bases from J, with 14 bases in between. There are 14 residues in the CDR3. The CDR3 coding sequence is TGCAGTGCTAGACCTAACACGGCGGAAGATACGCAGTATTTT. Translation: CSARPNTAEDTQYF.

This chain joins TRBV29-1 and TRBJ2-3, with 11 positions matching TRBD2. Germline CDR1 and CDR2: SQVTM and ANQGSEA. This CDR3 region has 17 residues. The V gene end was trimmed by 7 bases and the J gene end by 4 bases; junction bases not matched to a gene: 16. This chain's CDR3 is CSARRLLAGVQADTQYF. For the CDR3, the DNA is TGCAGCGCTAGACGACTACTAGCGGGGGTACAGGCAGATACGCAGTATTTT.

This clonotype came up many times. V and J are TRBV4-2 and TRBJ2-7, with D perhaps matching TRBD1 (6 bases). Trimming removed 4 bases at V and 6 bases at J, with 10 bases between. Germline assignment: CDR1 LGHNA and CDR2 YNFKEQ. The CDR3 consists of 12 residues. The CDR3 sequence is CASSPTGSEQYF. The CDR3 DNA is TGTGCCAGCAGCCCCACAGGGAGCGAGCAGTACTTC.

The chain links TRBV20-1 to TRBJ2-7; 13 nucleotides agree with TRBD2. The J call may be mistaken, given a closer DNA end match to TRBJ2-5. CDR3 size: 14 residues. CDR1 is DFQATT and CDR2 is SNEGSKA in the germline V gene (reference sequence). CDR3 sequence (DNA): TGCAGTGCAACTAGCGGGAGGGCCGGGGAGACCCAGTACTTC. The encoded protein is CSATSGRAGETQYF.

In regard to this clonotype: Sequence at one end of the junction differs from germline and may be a read error. V and J are TRBV29-1 and TRBJ2-1; no reliable D call. CDR3 length: 12 residues. Germline lookup yields CDR1 SQVTM and CDR2 ANQGSEA. The DNA of the CDR3 is TGCAGCGTTGAAGATCGATACAATAAGCAGTTCTTC. This codes for CSVEDRYNKQFF.

The rearrangement joins TRBV5-6 to TRBJ2-7, with a weak D call TRBD2 (5 bases). Germline V gives CDR1 SGHDT, CDR2 YYEEEE. CDR3 size: 14 residues. V was pared by 2 bases and J by 6 bases, with 15 bases between. CDR3 loop: CASSFNGDSSEQYF. The CDR3 nucleotides are TGTGCCAGCAGCTTTAACGGGGATTCGAGCGAGCAGTACTTC.

The chain has TRBV15 and TRBJ1-4, with unresolved D. Germline CDR1 reads LNHNV; CDR2 reads YYDKDF (reference sequence). Deletions cut 0 bases from V and 0 bases from J, with 2 bases between. The CDR3 is 14 residues long. CDR3 region: CATSREATNEKLFF. The DNA for the CDR3 is TGTGCCACCAGCAGAGAGGCAACTAATGAAAAACTGTTTTTT.

This chain links TRBV7-9 with TRBJ2-7; D is perhaps TRBD1 or TRBD2 (5 bases each). Trimming left V 3 bases short and J 3 bases short, with 15 bases between. There are 15 residues in the CDR3. Germline V gives CDR1 SEHNR, CDR2 FQNEAQ (reference sequence). The CDR3 is CASSLSGTERYEQYF. In nucleotides, the CDR3 is TGTGCCAGCAGCTTGTCAGGGACGGAACGCTACGAGCAGTACTTC. Supplemented by reference TRBV7-9 and TRBJ2-7, the full variable domain reads DTGVSQNPRHKITKRGQNVTFRCDPISEHNRLYWYRQTLGQGPEFLTYFQNEAQLEKSRLLSDRFSAERPKGSFSTLEIQRTEQGDSAMYLCASSLSGTERYEQYFGPGTRLTVT.

The rearrangement links TRBV3-1 to TRBJ2-5, with D hard to call. Trimming stripped 5 bases from V and 3 bases from J, with 7 bases between. Germline CDR1 and CDR2: LGHDT and YNNKEL (reference sequence). The CDR3 covers 12 residues. The CDR3 coding sequence is TGTGCCAGCAGCAAGTTCAAAGAGACCCAGTACTTC. This gives the protein CASSKFKETQYF.

The chain employs TRBV6-2 or TRBV6-3 and TRBJ2-3; no firm D call. Trimming removed 2 bases at V and 1 base at J, with 10 bases between. In germline, CDR1 is MNHEY, CDR2 SVGEGT. This CDR3 comprises 15 residues. CDR3 nucleotide sequence: TGTGCCAGCAGTTACGGCCCTCGGTGCACAGATACGCAGTATTTT. Encoded protein: CASSYGPRCTDTQYF.

V is TRBV2 and J is TRBJ2-7; 10 bases agree with TRBD2. This CDR3 has 15 residues. Germline loops: CDR1 SNHLY, CDR2 FYNNEI. J was trimmed by 2 bases and V by 5 bases; bases with no gene match: 6. The DNA for the CDR3 is TGTGCCAGCAGTAACGAAGCGGGAGGGACCTACGAGCAGTACTTC. As protein: CASSNEAGGTYEQYF.